What follows are 16 T cell receptor beta chains derived from one specimen sequenced in a study of cytomegalovirus exposure and HLA in healthy donors. Primers for the PCR totalled 60 Vbeta and 13 Jbeta. Libraries were prepared by immunoSEQ multiplex PCR; TCRdb keeps only in-frame clonotypes and omits some of them. The sample consists of roughly 150,000 clones, more than 60% of them appearing once. The sequencing input was PBMCs. The receptors were sampled from a man in his thirties or forties in good health and CMV-seropositive.

The chain joins TRBV6-5 to TRBJ2-1; perhaps TRBD1 as D (5 bases). Germline V gene data show CDR1 as MNHEY and CDR2 as SVGAGI. This CDR3 contains 15 residues. Between the trimmed V and J ends, which lost 5 bases and 0 bases, there was a span of 11 bases. The CDR3 here is CASSTTGASYNEQFF. The CDR3 bases are TGTGCCAGCAGTACCACTGGGGCCTCCTACAATGAGCAGTTCTTC.

This clone was detected a few times. V gene TRBV27 combines with J gene TRBJ1-3, with D perhaps matching TRBD1 (5 bases). Germline CDR1 reads MNHEY; CDR2 reads SMNVEV (reference sequence). The ends were cut back, 5 bases at V and 0 bases at J, with 8 bases in the middle. The length of the CDR3 is 14 residues. This CDR3 is CASSTGFSGNTIYF. The CDR3, as DNA: TGTGCCAGCAGTACAGGCTTCTCTGGAAACACCATATATTTT.

The CDR3 here is CASSPDTTLGGTQYF. CDR3 coding DNA: TGCGCCAGCAGCCCGGATACTACCCTCGGGGGGACCCAGTACTTC. The chain couples TRBV5-1 to TRBJ2-5; perhaps TRBD2 as D (6 bases). The germline V and J ends were trimmed by 4 bases and 7 bases, with 20 bases remaining between them. The germline V gene encodes CDR1 SGHRS and CDR2 YFSETQ. There are 15 residues in the CDR3.

The rearrangement uses TRBV4-1 and TRBJ1-4, with TRBD1 matching over 9 bases. Per the germline V gene, CDR1 is MGHRA and CDR2 is YSYEKL. The CDR3 has 15 residues. The trim removed 4 bases at V and 6 bases at J, leaving 6 bases unmatched. CDR3 loop: CASSPYRGRDEKLFF. CDR3 nucleotides: TGCGCCAGCAGCCCATACAGGGGGCGCGATGAAAAACTGTTTTTT.

V usage is TRBV14 and J usage is TRBJ1-2, with TRBD1 identical over 7 bases. Germline V gene data show CDR1 as SGHDN and CDR2 as FVKESK. Germline trimming cut 4 bases from V and 4 bases from J; bases unmatched to any gene: 6. This CDR3 has 14 amino acids. CDR3 region: CASSPWTGSYGYTF. For the CDR3, the DNA is TGTGCCAGCAGCCCTTGGACAGGCTCCTATGGCTACACCTTC.

The V and J genes are TRBV7-6 and TRBJ2-1; D is ambiguous. V was cut by 4 bases and J by 4 bases, with 8 bases left in between. The CDR3 totals 13 residues. Germline-derived CDR1 and CDR2 are SGHVS and FNYEAQ. This chain's CDR3 is CASSSSGYNEQFF. The CDR3 region has the DNA TGTGCCAGCAGCTCCTCCGGTTACAATGAGCAGTTCTTC.

V usage is TRBV11-1 and J usage is TRBJ1-1; the match to TRBD1 covers 11 bases. Germline CDR1 and CDR2: SGHAT and FQDESV (reference sequence). The ends lost 5 bases at V and 5 bases at J; junction bases unmatched: 10. This CDR3 is 16 amino acids long. CDR3 in amino acids: CASSPSGTGGWTEAFF. The CDR3 DNA is TGTGCCAGCAGCCCGAGTGGGACAGGGGGTTGGACTGAAGCTTTCTTT.

The chain uses TRBV27 and TRBJ2-5, with 7 bases lining up with TRBD1. CDR1 and CDR2 from the germline V gene are MNHEY and SMNVEV (reference sequence). The CDR3 sequence is 15 residues long. The ends lost 2 bases at V and 2 bases at J; junction bases unmatched: 5. CDR3 sequence (DNA): TGTGCCAGCAGTTTAGGGGGACAGAGACAAGAGACCCAGTACTTC. Amino acid sequence: CASSLGGQRQETQYF.

The CDR3: CASSWVTSGEDTQYF. The DNA for the CDR3 is TGCGCCAGCAGCTGGGTGACTAGCGGCGAAGATACGCAGTATTTT. V and J are TRBV5-1 and TRBJ2-3; the match to TRBD2 covers 9 bases. The CDR3 runs to 15 residues. V dropped 3 bases and J dropped 5; count of bases not matched to a gene: 7. Germline V lookup: CDR1 SGHRS, CDR2 YFSETQ.

The CDR3 sequence: CASSIDSGSSYNEQFF. CDR3 nucleotide sequence: TGTGCCAGTAGTATAGACAGCGGGAGCTCCTACAATGAGCAGTTCTTC. The rearrangement links TRBV19 to TRBJ2-1; 8 bases line up with TRBD2. CDR3 size: 16 residues. The V gene end was trimmed by 0 bases and the J gene end by 0 bases; junction bases not matched to a gene: 1. Germline lookup yields CDR1 LNHDA and CDR2 SQIVND (reference sequence).

On this clone: Distinct nucleotide sequences in the sample also encode this CDR3. The chain recombines TRBV27 with TRBJ1-2; D gene unclear. The germline V and J ends were trimmed by 3 bases and 6 bases, with 11 bases remaining between them. This CDR3 is built from 13 residues. The germline V gene encodes CDR1 MNHEY and CDR2 SMNVEV (reference sequence). DNA of the CDR3: TGTGCCAGCAGTTTTTCGGGTCGGGATGGCTACACCTTC. Protein sequence: CASSFSGRDGYTF.

The rearrangement uses TRBV6-1 and TRBJ2-2, with a tentative D call TRBD2 (6 bases). The germline V gene encodes CDR1 MNHNS and CDR2 SASEGT. V shed 5 bases and J shed 8 bases, with 18 bases lying between them. The CDR3 length is 15 residues. Here the CDR3 DNA reads TGTGCCAGCAGTAGTGGGGACTTCTTAAGTGGGGAGCTGTTTTTT. This encodes CASSSGDFLSGELFF.

The chain carries TRBV5-1 and TRBJ2-2; TRBD2 matches 9 bases. Germline V CDR1 and CDR2: SGHRS, YFSETQ. This CDR3 is 18 amino acids long. J was trimmed by 3 bases and V by 2 bases; bases with no gene match: 11. CDR3 nucleotide sequence: TGCGCCAGCAGCTTTTATACGGCGGGAGGGCCGTACACCGGGGAGCTGTTTTTT. This gives the protein CASSFYTAGGPYTGELFF.

The count of this clone is one. This chain connects TRBV19 to TRBJ2-1, with 14 positions matching TRBD2. Germline loops: CDR1 LNHDA, CDR2 SQIVND (reference sequence). The CDR3 totals 18 residues. The V gene end was trimmed by 8 bases and the J gene end by 5 bases; junction bases not matched to a gene: 14. The CDR3: CASHPSGTSGRVDNEQFF. CDR3 sequence (DNA): TGTGCCAGTCACCCCTCCGGGACTAGCGGGAGAGTCGACAATGAGCAGTTCTTC.

This clone has only one observation. V is TRBV2 and J is TRBJ1-4, with D unclear. The V gene lost 6 bases and the J gene lost 5 bases, with 19 bases spanning the gap. CDR3 length: 16 residues. Germline loops: CDR1 SNHLY, CDR2 FYNNEI. DNA of the CDR3: TGTGCCAGCAGCCCGTGGAAGAACAGTCCAAATGAAAAACTGTTTTTT. Its protein is CASSPWKNSPNEKLFF.

The CDR3 sequence: CASSPRRGMNTEAFF. In DNA, the CDR3 is TGTGCCAGCAGCCCCCGTAGAGGAATGAACACTGAAGCTTTCTTT. The chain has TRBV13 and TRBJ1-1; no clear D gene. V was clipped by 5 bases and J by 0 bases, with 13 bases between them. This CDR3 spans 15 amino acids. Germline lookup yields CDR1 PRHDT and CDR2 FYEKMQ (reference sequence). Drawing the rest from reference TRBV13 and TRBJ1-1, the complete variable domain is AAGVIQSPRHLIKEKRETATLKCYPIPRHDTVYWYQQGPGQDPQFLISFYEKMQSDKGSIPDRFSAQQFSDYHSELNMSSLELGDSALYFCASSPRRGMNTEAFFGQGTRLTVV.